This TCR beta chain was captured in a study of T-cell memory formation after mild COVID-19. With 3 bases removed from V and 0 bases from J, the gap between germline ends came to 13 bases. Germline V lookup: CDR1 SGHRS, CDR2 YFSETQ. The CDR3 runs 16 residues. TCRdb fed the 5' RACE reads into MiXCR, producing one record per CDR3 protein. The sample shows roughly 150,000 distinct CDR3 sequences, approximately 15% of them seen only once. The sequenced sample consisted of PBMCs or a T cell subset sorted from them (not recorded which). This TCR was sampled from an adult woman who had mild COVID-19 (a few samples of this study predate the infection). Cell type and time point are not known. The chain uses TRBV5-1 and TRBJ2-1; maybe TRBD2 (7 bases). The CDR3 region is CASSWGGGTSYNEQFF. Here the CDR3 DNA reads TGCGCCAGCAGCTGGGGGGGCGGAACCTCCTACAATGAGCAGTTCTTC.